The TCR beta chain described here comes from a study of PD-1 blockade in classical Hodgkin lymphoma (dated by TCRdb to 2018 to 2020). Background on the whole study: A peripheral blood immune signature of response to PD-1 blockade in classical Hodgkin lymphoma was defined using TCR beta sequencing and CyTOF.

V loses 1 base, J loses 3 bases, and the germline ends lie 10 bases apart. The CDR3 numbers 15 residues from cysteine through phenylalanine. Of the read, only the CDR3 DNA is kept; its 45 bases are in frame from base 1. Taken from the germline V gene, the CDR1 and CDR2 loops are SGHRS and YFSETQ. Explained via the paper, the time point label denotes: newly diagnosed, previously untreated cHL patient sample. PBMCs from patients with newly diagnosed, previously untreated classical Hodgkin lymphoma were sequenced as a comparison group for the relapsed/refractory trial patients. After peripheral blood was drawn into 8 mL Vacutainer Cell Preparation Tubes, PBMCs were isolated by centrifugation and then cryopreserved. Notes on this clone: What this receptor recognizes is not known. No much larger clone exists at a distance of one base, and base qualities are not known.

The Qiagen DNeasy kit was used to extract genomic DNA both from unsorted PBMCs and from the negatively selected CD4+ and CD8+ fractions. TCR beta CDR3 regions were subjected to amplification by immunoSEQ multiplex PCR with primers that anneal to V and J segments. Amplification bias was minimized using a synthetic immune receptor repertoire, and residual bias was removed computationally after sequencing. The authors' pipeline ran thus. Custom Python scripts were used to quantify repertoire diversity as the Shannon entropy index. Unsorted, CD4+ and CD8+ repertoires were analyzed separately, except in combined analyses where CD4+ and CD8+ sequences were merged in silico. What TCRdb holds here is the immuneACCESS table cut down to in-frame rearrangements. Part of the clones is not present; checked against another copy, under half of the missing clones reflect an unresolved V gene, and the others are unexplained. V and J calls and clone size are those listed in that table; D and trimming were worked out from the DNA. This sample comprises 70,000 or so clones, roughly 93% of them detected only once. The leading ten clones occupy roughly 2.6% of the sample.

Study-wide findings and limitations: The study was restricted to a single clinical trial cohort, and the causes of repertoire differences, possibly disease activity or prior therapy, were left undefined. Newly diagnosed patients were reported to have lower baseline TCR diversity than healthy donors, and relapsed/refractory patients were reported to have lower baseline TCR diversity still.

The TCR originated in a human donor with classical Hodgkin lymphoma. Recombination linked TRBV5-1 to TRBJ1-4; a confident D gene designation cannot be given. Sequencing used peripheral blood mononuclear cells (PBMCs). The DNA is as follows: TGCGCCAGCAGCTTGAACCCCCCCCCTAATGAAAAACTGTTTTTT. The translation is CASSLNPPPNEKLFF.